A single T cell receptor beta chain is shown here with its context. In the original workflow: The authors estimated nucleated cell counts from reference gene primer amplification. Data came from immunoSEQ multiplex PCR; TCRdb stores just in-frame clones and leaves some out. D and trimming come from the DNA, and the V and J calls and clone size come from that table. The sample includes 56,000 or so clones, more than 75% seen only once; the top ten take around 30%. The germline gives CDR1 KGHSH, CDR2 LQKENI. V was clipped by 2 bases and J by 1 base, with 11 bases between them. CDR3 size: 15 residues. The sample belongs to a study of blood T cell repertoires in COVID-19. Study context: Samples came from the United States, Italy and Spain, spanning acute and convalescent COVID-19. PBMCs, B-cell-depleted T cells, or T cells were the source of the cDNA or gDNA that made up the material.

This chain uses TRBV18 with TRBJ1-2; a possible D gene is TRBD1 (5 bases). The sample consisted of peripheral blood. This clonotype originated in a human donor in a cohort sampled during active COVID-19. In DNA form, the CDR3 reads TGTGCCAGCTCACCATACAGGAGATATAACTATGGCTACACCTTC. Protein: CASSPYRRYNYGYTF.